This T cell receptor (beta chain) was sequenced in a study of a mutant IDH1 vaccine in newly diagnosed glioma. Study at large: Patients were started on vaccination 4-6 weeks after radiotherapy alone, or with temozolomide cycles. Treated patients comprised approximately 60% males and roughly 40% females, mean age roughly 43 years. Standard pretreatment was either radiotherapy, temozolomide, or, for most, radiochemotherapy with temozolomide. Held at week 35, visit V12 was the safety follow-up, and visit V13 followed at week 47.

Worth noting for this clone: The antigen remains undetermined.

Time point meaning: week 47, end of study. Vaccinated patients received 300 ug of mutant IDH1 20-mer peptide per dose, with topical imiquimod. The table came from immunoSEQ multiplex PCR; TCRdb's copy has only in-frame clones and leaves some out. The profile covers about 94,000 clones, with roughly 86% appearing a single time and roughly 0.78% taken by the ten largest. This sample comprised PBMCs, obtained from a glioma patient whose treatment included an IDH1 peptide vaccine. The clonotype comes from a woman in her 50s with glioma.

CDR3 bases: TGTGCCATCAGTGATATGACAGAGTATAGCAATCAGCCCCAGCATTTT. Translation gives CAISDMTEYSNQPQHF. V is TRBV10-3 and J is TRBJ1-5; D might be TRBD1 (5 bases). CDR3 length: 16 residues. Germline assignment: CDR1 ENHRY and CDR2 SYGVKD. The V gene lost 3 bases and the J gene lost 0 bases, with 12 bases spanning the gap.